These 18 T cell receptor beta chains came from one sample sequenced in a study of graft-versus-host responses after intestinal transplantation (dated by TCRdb to about 2021). The library was made by the immunoSEQ multiplex PCR assay. Held by TCRdb, this immuneACCESS table contains in-frame sequences only and omits some clones. Under half of the omission traces to an unresolved V gene where checked; the cause of the rest is unknown. This sample comprises about 8,200 clones, roughly 29% of them detected only once. The ten largest clones add up to 4.5% to 6% of the sample. The time point label on this specimen signifies: cells obtained before transplantation from donor or recipient. Sequenced material: alloreactive CD4+ T cells from a mixed lymphocyte reaction culture, taken before intestinal transplant. Taken with the paper, the label for cell subset or site translates to: CFSE-low proliferating T cells sorted from roughly six-day pre-transplant mixed lymphocyte reaction (GvH or HvG direction). The receptors derive from a human patient who received an intestinal transplant.

V usage is TRBV9 and J usage is TRBJ2-5, with 8 bases identical to TRBD2. The J segment lost 4 bases and the V segment lost 0 bases, leaving 11 bases of the junction unmatched. This CDR3 has 17 amino acids. Looked up from germline, CDR1 is SGDLS and CDR2 is YYNGEE. The CDR3 nucleotides read TGTGCCAGCAGCGTAGACCCTCGGGGTCGGGAGGGAGAGACCCAGTACTTC. It is translated as CASSVDPRGREGETQYF.

V and J are TRBV4-3 and TRBJ2-5; 8 bases agree with TRBD1. Germline CDR1 LGHNA, CDR2 YSLEER. The junction had 7 bases not matched to a gene; V was cut back by 3 bases and J by 4 bases. This CDR3 is built from 15 residues. The CDR3: CASSHSGTGRETQYF. The DNA of the CDR3 is TGCGCCAGCAGCCATTCCGGGACAGGCCGAGAGACCCAGTACTTC.

V and J are TRBV2 and TRBJ1-2; 7 bases are a match to TRBD1. CDR1 is SNHLY, CDR2 FYNNEI, per germline. V lost 6 bases and J lost 0; bases outside the gene matches: 7. The CDR3 consists of 15 residues. The CDR3 region is CASREQGTTNYGYTF. CDR3 DNA sequence: TGTGCCAGCAGAGAACAGGGGACCACTAACTATGGCTACACCTTC.

This chain connects TRBV11-2 to TRBJ2-7; TRBD2 might be the D (5 bases). This CDR3 is built from 15 residues. Germline assignment: CDR1 SGHAT and CDR2 FQNNGV. With 1 base removed from V and 2 bases from J, the gap between germline ends came to 12 bases. This CDR3 reads CASSLVSGVPYEQYF. The CDR3, as DNA: TGTGCCAGCAGCTTAGTATCCGGGGTTCCCTACGAGCAGTACTTC.

The sample holds one count of this clone. The CDR3 coding sequence is TGTGCCAGCAGTCCAAGGGACAGGGACTTCACAGATACGCAGTATTTT. As protein: CASSPRDRDFTDTQYF. The V gene is TRBV27, the J gene TRBJ2-3; 9 nucleotides agree with TRBD1. CDR3 size: 16 residues. The V and J ends lost 5 bases and 2 bases, in that order; junction bases with no gene match: 8. CDR1 MNHEY and CDR2 SMNVEV come from the germline V gene (reference sequence).

V gene TRBV5-8 combines with J gene TRBJ2-3; D is perhaps TRBD1 (6 bases). This CDR3 comprises 16 residues. Germline V lookup: CDR1 SGHTS, CDR2 YDEGEE. Trimming left V 4 bases short and J 6 bases short, with 21 bases between. CDR3 region: CASSGGSGAQTDTQYF. Here the CDR3 DNA reads TGTGCCAGCAGCGGAGGCTCAGGGGCCCAAACTGATACGCAGTATTTT.

This clone came up a few times. The chain couples TRBV18 to TRBJ1-2; D is unclear. Germline V gives CDR1 KGHSH, CDR2 LQKENI. V was pared by 3 bases and J by 3 bases, with 5 bases between. The CDR3 totals 12 residues. The CDR3 spells CASSPIDYGYTF. In DNA, the CDR3 is TGTGCCAGCTCACCTATAGACTATGGCTACACCTTC.

The V gene is TRBV19, the J gene TRBJ2-2, with TRBD1 as a possible D gene (6 bases). The CDR3 is 15 residues long. Germline CDR1 and CDR2: LNHDA and SQIVND (reference sequence). The V end lost 3 bases, the J end lost 4 bases, and 12 bases lay between the germline ends. Here the CDR3 reads CASSMTGLSTGELFF. DNA for the CDR3: TGTGCCAGTAGTATGACAGGTCTGTCCACCGGGGAGCTGTTTTTT. The full variable domain, its missing parts supplied by reference TRBV19 and TRBJ2-2, is DGGITQSPKYLFRKEGQNVTLSCEQNLNHDAMYWYRQDPGQGLRLIYYSQIVNDFQKGDIAEGYSVSREKKESFPLTVTSAQKNPTAFYLCASSMTGLSTGELFFGEGSRLTVL.

V gene TRBV28 combines with J gene TRBJ1-1; possibly TRBD1 for D (5 bases). Trimming removed 8 bases at V and 3 bases at J, with 22 bases between. CDR1 is MDHEN, CDR2 SYDVKM, per germline. This CDR3 has 16 amino acids. CDR3 sequence: CASDRTPFRGDTEAFF. In DNA form, the CDR3 reads TGTGCCAGCGATAGGACACCATTTCGAGGAGACACTGAAGCTTTCTTT.

The V call is TRBV9, the J call TRBJ2-1, with TRBD2 as a possible D gene (6 bases). This CDR3 region has 17 residues. Germline V lookup: CDR1 SGDLS, CDR2 YYNGEE. Trimming took off 0 bases at V and 3 bases at J, with 16 bases between the two ends. This CDR3 reads CASSVAVGSSDYNEQFF. The CDR3 coding sequence is TGTGCCAGCAGCGTAGCTGTCGGGTCTAGCGACTACAATGAGCAGTTCTTC.

The V call is TRBV15, the J call TRBJ2-7, with 8 bases identical to TRBD2. Germline V CDR1 and CDR2: LNHNV, YYDKDF (reference sequence). This CDR3 is built from 17 residues. Unmatched junction bases numbered 9, after V lost 1 base and J lost 1 base. The CDR3 is CATSRGLTSAGSYEQYF. CDR3 sequence (DNA): TGTGCCACCAGCAGAGGCTTGACTAGCGCGGGGTCCTACGAGCAGTACTTC.

The gene calls are TRBV7-2 and TRBJ2-2, with 9 bases aligning to TRBD1. V was pared by 6 bases and J by 7 bases, with 9 bases of the junction left unmatched. CDR1 and CDR2 (germline): SGHTA, FQGNSA. The CDR3 contains 15 residues. CDR3 DNA: TGTGCCAGCAGTTACGGGACAGGGAAGGGCGGGGAGCTGTTTTTT. This translates into CASSYGTGKGGELFF.

This clone was seen a few times. The chain couples TRBV7-2 to TRBJ2-4, with D perhaps TRBD2 (5 bases). V was clipped by 4 bases and J by 7 bases, with 11 bases between them. The CDR3 spans 13 residues. Germline values: CDR1 SGHTA, CDR2 FQGNSA. CDR3 DNA: TGTGCCAGCAGCTGGAGACGCGGGAACATTCAGTACTTC. Its translation is CASSWRRGNIQYF.

V usage is TRBV2 and J usage is TRBJ2-7, with 10 nucleotides matching TRBD1. The V gene's germline CDR1 is SNHLY and CDR2 FYNNEI. Trimming cost V 8 bases and J 0 bases; bases outside gene matches: 4. CDR3 length: 14 amino acids. CDR3 in amino acids: CASSGTGVSYEQYF. The CDR3 bases are TGTGCCAGCTCCGGGACAGGGGTCTCCTACGAGCAGTACTTC.

The J gene is TRBJ2-1, the V gene TRBV19, with 12 bases matching TRBD2. Germline V gene data show CDR1 as LNHDA and CDR2 as SQIVND (reference sequence). This CDR3 has 15 amino acids. J was trimmed by 4 bases and V by 5 bases; bases with no gene match: 3. CDR3 bases: TGTGCCAGTAGTGCTAGCGGGGGGGCGTACAATGAGCAGTTCTTC. Protein product: CASSASGGAYNEQFF.

V is TRBV20-1 and J is TRBJ2-7, with D maybe TRBD1 (5 bases). Germline-derived CDR1 and CDR2 are DFQATT and SNEGSKA (reference sequence). The V end lost 6 bases, the J end lost 3 bases, and 9 bases lay between the germline ends. The length of the CDR3 is 11 residues. CDR3 protein: CSASQGYEQYF. CDR3 coding DNA: TGCAGTGCCAGCCAGGGCTACGAGCAGTACTTC.

The V call is TRBV7-9, the J call TRBJ2-7; TRBD2 matches at 11 bases. The CDR3 is made up of 14 amino acids. Germline V gene sequence: CDR1 SEHNR, CDR2 FQNEAQ (reference sequence). The J segment lost 0 bases and the V segment lost 5 bases, leaving 0 bases of the junction unmatched. The chain's CDR3 is CASSGTSGSYEQYF. As DNA, the CDR3 is TGTGCCAGCAGCGGGACTAGCGGCTCCTACGAGCAGTACTTC. Looking up the rest from reference TRBV7-9 and TRBJ2-7 gives the full variable domain: DTGVSQNPRHKITKRGQNVTFRCDPISEHNRLYWYRQTLGQGPEFLTYFQNEAQLEKSRLLSDRFSAERPKGSFSTLEIQRTEQGDSAMYLCASSGTSGSYEQYFGPGTRLTVT.

The V call is TRBV28, the J call TRBJ2-3, with 10 bases that match TRBD2. The CDR3 sequence is 16 residues long. Germline trimming cut 5 bases from V and 5 bases from J; bases unmatched to any gene: 10. Germline V CDR1 and CDR2: MDHEN, SYDVKM. The CDR3: CASSSSGRAWGDTQYF. The CDR3 region has the DNA TGTGCCAGCAGTAGCAGCGGGAGGGCCTGGGGAGATACGCAGTATTTT.